Listed here is a single TCR beta chain. This clonotype was found a few times. Its antigen target is currently unknown. No base qualities exist here, and no much larger clone lies one base off it. Library construction relied on 5' RACE. Sequencing instrument: Illumina HiSeq 2500. The second PCR ran for about 6 to 12 cycles and used a J-beta primer mix along with a sample-barcoded 5' primer. A template-switch 5' adaptor carrying 12 random nucleotides introduced a unique molecular identifier onto each TCR beta cDNA molecule. At least 3 million CDR3-containing paired-end reads were obtained from each sample. First-strand cDNA synthesis was performed from all RNA using the Mint cDNA synthesis kit, with priming by a TRBC-specific oligonucleotide. All cDNA was treated with uracil-DNA glycosylase and then went through a first 18-cycle PCR with the universal primers M1SS and BC2_uni_R. The authors' analysis ran thus. For normalization, 1 million high-quality reads, each with a distinct molecular identifier, were randomly selected from each sample. Reads sharing molecular identifiers were discarded rather than binned into consensus sequences. MiTCR, set to a Q25 quality threshold and the strictest error-elimination algorithm, was used for CDR3 identification, clonotype clustering and error correction. Lower-bound total TCR beta diversity was estimated with a nonparametric unseen species model using Euler transformation. In TCRdb, the public reads were trimmed at Q25 with fastp and aligned with MiXCR, with productive beta chains retained. Duplicate CDR3 protein sequences are folded into a single record with the most common DNA and genes. The V and J calls here are based on TCRdb, not the publication. This sample holds about 290,000 distinct CDR3 sequences; less than 30% were observed only once. 29% of the sample goes to the ten largest clones.

This sample was taken from a study of blood T cells in healthy people across ages (dated by TCRdb to about 2015). Notes on the research overall: In model experiments, template switching captured about one uniquely barcoded TCR beta cDNA molecule for every two T cells. Using deep sequencing normalized with unique cDNA molecular identifiers, the study measured how TCR beta repertoire diversity changes with age. Donors were grouped into four age groups: young (average approximately 16 years), middle-aged (roughly 38), aged (approximately 58) and long-lived (about 90). To avoid experimental bias, donors of different ages were spread randomly across the sequencing lanes. Using the same blood draw, the study looked at two additional independent replicas of 1 million unique cDNA reads for two donors, one aged 18 to 30 and the other aged 80 or older. Points the paper makes about the study in general: Because donor CMV infection status was unknown, age-related changes in expanded clonotypes were potentially confounded. Since profiling was done on bulk unsorted PBMCs, naive and antigen-experienced compartments could not be conclusively compared. There was a strong correlation between observed TCR beta diversity and the percentage of naive T cells measured by flow cytometry. Compared with the aged group, the long-lived group had more naive CD4+ T cells, fewer expanded clones and increased TCR diversity, suggesting age selection. Total diversity estimates from one million sequenced T cells were considered lower bounds and underestimates. Observed TCR beta diversity per million T cells fell roughly linearly with age, and a significant reduction was already apparent by age approximately 40.

The donors were roughly 38 Caucasian individuals from Russia, aged roughly 6 to 90 years, who were systemically healthy. Around 10 milliliters of peripheral blood were collected from each donor into EDTA-treated Vacutainer tubes. Ficoll-Paque density-gradient centrifugation was used to isolate PBMCs, with at least 6.5 million obtained per sample. Total RNA, at least 6 micrograms per sample, was extracted from PBMCs with Trizol reagent. Naive CD45RAhigh/CD27high T cell percentages were measured by flow cytometry on a PBMC aliquot from every donor. The junction shows trimming of 4 bases on V and 5 bases on J, and the gene matches do not reach 8 bases of it. CDR1 and CDR2 are read off the germline V gene as SNHLY and FYNNEI. Including the terminal cysteine and phenylalanine, the CDR3 comprises 15 residues. Kept here is only the CDR3 DNA, which spans 45 bases and is read in frame from base 1.

Here the chain combines TRBV2 and TRBJ2-1, with TRBD2 matching 7 junction bases. The source material was blood. The TCR originated in a woman in her 70s in good health. The bases are TGTGCCAGCAGTGTCGAGGGCGGGACTAACAATGAGCAGTTCTTC. Translated, it reads CASSVEGGTNNEQFF.